The TCR beta chain under discussion was sequenced for a study of PD-1 blockade in classical Hodgkin lymphoma. Study in general: Patients were dosed intravenously with nivolumab at 3 mg/kg every 2 weeks.

General study findings and limits: Relapsed/refractory patients reportedly had the lowest baseline TCR diversity, below newly diagnosed patients, who were below healthy donors. There was a significant rise in CD4+ TCR diversity by C4D1, with no such rise for CD8+.

Data came from immunoSEQ multiplex PCR; TCRdb stores just in-frame clones and leaves some out. The sample lists some 150,000 clones; 78% were seen once. CDR3 size: 14 residues. V lost 5 bases and J lost 3; bases outside the gene matches: 4. Germline values: CDR1 SGHVS, CDR2 FNYEAQ. No patient escaped relapse after autologous stem cell transplantation, and brentuximab vedotin exposure varied. By share, this clone counts as medium-sized (0.01 to 0.1%). Its antigen is as yet unknown. The receptor was derived from a human donor with classical Hodgkin lymphoma. Sequencing was performed on peripheral blood mononuclear cells (PBMCs), taken before the second cycle of nivolumab. The chain links TRBV7-6 to TRBJ1-5, with 7 bases lining up with TRBD1. CDR3 DNA sequence: TGTGCCAGCAGCGACAGGGAGGTCAATCAGCCCCAGCATTTT. Protein sequence: CASSDREVNQPQHF. The full variable domain, completed using reference TRBV7-6 and TRBJ1-5, is GAGVSQSPRYKVTKRGQDVALRCDPISGHVSLYWYRQALGQGPEFLTYFNYEAQQDKSGLPNDRFSAERPEGSISTLTIQRTEQRDSAMYRCASSDREVNQPQHFGDGTRLSIL.